The 3 T cell receptor beta chains below were found in one sample sequenced in a study of T cell responses to AZD1222 COVID-19 vaccine. Assay: immunoSEQ multiplex PCR; the TCRdb copy retains only in-frame clones and omits some. The sample has around 72,000 clones, roughly four fifths seen once; the top ten hold around 5%. The sequenced sample was peripheral blood, obtained on day 0 of AZD1222 vaccination. These receptors all come from an adult in good health.

In its sample, this clone was seen once. The chain carries TRBV30 and TRBJ2-7, with unresolved D. V gave up 2 bases and J gave up 5 bases, with 10 bases separating them. Per the germline V gene, CDR1 is GTSNPN and CDR2 is SVGIG (reference sequence). There are 12 residues in the CDR3. The CDR3, as DNA: TGTGCCTGGAGTCCCAACGCCCACGAGCAGTACTTC. Translated, it gives CAWSPNAHEQYF.

The chain is built from TRBV11-2 and TRBJ2-7; D might be TRBD1 (6 bases). The CDR3 is 15 residues long. The V and J ends lost 2 bases and 3 bases respectively, with 14 bases between them. Germline CDR1 reads SGHAT; CDR2 reads FQNNGV. CDR3 nucleotides: TGTGCCAGCAGCTTACGACAGGACCCTTACTACGAGCAGTACTTC. This gives the protein CASSLRQDPYYEQYF.

CDR3 sequence reads: CASSGLNKAGGAYEQYF. CDR3 in DNA: TGTGCCAGCAGTGGCCTGAACAAAGCGGGGGGGGCCTACGAGCAGTACTTC. This chain joins TRBV2 and TRBJ2-7; 10 bases agree with TRBD2. The CDR3 totals 17 residues. Germline assignment: CDR1 SNHLY and CDR2 FYNNEI. J was trimmed by 2 bases and V by 4 bases; bases with no gene match: 11.